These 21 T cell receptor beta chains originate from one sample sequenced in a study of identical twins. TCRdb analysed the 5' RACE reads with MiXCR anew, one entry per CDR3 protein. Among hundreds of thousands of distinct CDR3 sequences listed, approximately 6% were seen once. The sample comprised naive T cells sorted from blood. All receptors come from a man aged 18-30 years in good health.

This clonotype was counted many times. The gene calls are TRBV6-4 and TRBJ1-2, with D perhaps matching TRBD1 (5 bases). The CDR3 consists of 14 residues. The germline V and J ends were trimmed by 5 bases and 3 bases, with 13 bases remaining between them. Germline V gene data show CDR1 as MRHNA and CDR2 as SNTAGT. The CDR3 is CASSPAGGDYGYTF. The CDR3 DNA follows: TGTGCCAGCAGTCCCGCAGGAGGGGACTATGGCTACACCTTC.

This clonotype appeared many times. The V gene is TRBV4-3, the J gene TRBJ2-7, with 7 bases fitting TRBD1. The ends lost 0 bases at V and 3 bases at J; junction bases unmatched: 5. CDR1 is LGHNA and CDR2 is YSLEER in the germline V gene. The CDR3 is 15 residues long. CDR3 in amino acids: CASSQEGDSFYEQYF. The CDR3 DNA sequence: TGCGCCAGCAGCCAAGAAGGGGACAGCTTCTACGAGCAGTACTTC.

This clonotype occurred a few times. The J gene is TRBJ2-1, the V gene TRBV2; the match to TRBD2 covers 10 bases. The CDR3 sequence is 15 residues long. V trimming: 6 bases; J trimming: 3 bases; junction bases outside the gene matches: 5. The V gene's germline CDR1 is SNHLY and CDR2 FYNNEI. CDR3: CASRWTSGDYNEQFF. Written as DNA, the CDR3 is TGTGCCAGCAGATGGACTAGCGGAGACTACAATGAGCAGTTCTTC.

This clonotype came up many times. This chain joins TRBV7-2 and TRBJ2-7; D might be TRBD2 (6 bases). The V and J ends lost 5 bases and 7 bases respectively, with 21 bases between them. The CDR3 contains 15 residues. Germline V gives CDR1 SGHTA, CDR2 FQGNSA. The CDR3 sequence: CASSPQGRTNREQYF. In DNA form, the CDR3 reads TGTGCCAGCAGCCCCCAAGGGAGGACTAATAGGGAGCAGTACTTC.

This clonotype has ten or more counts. The CDR3 nucleotides are TGTGCCAGCCCCCCCGCGGCGAACACCGGGGAGCTGTTTTTT. This gives the protein CASPPAANTGELFF. The rearrangement uses TRBV7-8 and TRBJ2-2; D gene ambiguous. Germline V gene lookup returns CDR1 SGHVS and CDR2 FQNEAQ. V was pared by 8 bases and J by 0 bases, with 10 bases between. The CDR3 totals 14 residues.

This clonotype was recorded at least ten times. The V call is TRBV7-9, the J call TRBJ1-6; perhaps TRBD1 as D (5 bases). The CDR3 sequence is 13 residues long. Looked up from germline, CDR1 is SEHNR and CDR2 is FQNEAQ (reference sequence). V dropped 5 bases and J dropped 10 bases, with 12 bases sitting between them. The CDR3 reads CASSLGEASPLHF. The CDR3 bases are TGTGCCAGCAGCCTGGGGGAGGCCTCACCCCTCCACTTT.

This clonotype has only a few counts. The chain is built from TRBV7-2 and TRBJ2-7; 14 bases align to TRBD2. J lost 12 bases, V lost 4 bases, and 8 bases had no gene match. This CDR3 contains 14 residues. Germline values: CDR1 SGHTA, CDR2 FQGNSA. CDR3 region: CASSWGLAGARRYF. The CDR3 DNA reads TGTGCCAGCAGCTGGGGACTAGCGGGGGCGCGGAGGTACTTC.

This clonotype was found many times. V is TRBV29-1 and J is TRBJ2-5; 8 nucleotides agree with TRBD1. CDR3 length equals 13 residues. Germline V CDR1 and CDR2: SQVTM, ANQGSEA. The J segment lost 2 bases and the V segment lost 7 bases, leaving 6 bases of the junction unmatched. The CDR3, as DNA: TGCAGCGCATACAGGGGGTTACAAGAGACCCAGTACTTC. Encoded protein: CSAYRGLQETQYF. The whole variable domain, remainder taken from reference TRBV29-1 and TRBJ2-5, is SAVISQKPSRDICQRGTSLTIQCQVDSQVTMMFWYRQQPGQSLTLIATANQGSEATYESGFVIDKFPISRPNLTFSTLTVSNMSPEDSSIYLCSAYRGLQETQYFGPGTRLLVL.

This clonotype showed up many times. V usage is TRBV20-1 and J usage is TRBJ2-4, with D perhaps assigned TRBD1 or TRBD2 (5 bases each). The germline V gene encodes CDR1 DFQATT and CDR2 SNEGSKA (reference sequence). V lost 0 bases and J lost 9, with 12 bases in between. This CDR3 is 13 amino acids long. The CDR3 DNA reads TGCAGTGCTAGAGATCATTCGAGGGGCATTCAGTACTTC. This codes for CSARDHSRGIQYF.

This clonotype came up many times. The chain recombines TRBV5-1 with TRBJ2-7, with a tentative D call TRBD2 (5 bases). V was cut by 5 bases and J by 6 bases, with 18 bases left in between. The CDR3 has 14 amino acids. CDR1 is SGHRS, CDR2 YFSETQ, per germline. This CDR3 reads CASSTGGPGAEQYV. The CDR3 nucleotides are TGCGCCAGCAGTACCGGCGGGCCAGGAGCCGAGCAGTACGTC.

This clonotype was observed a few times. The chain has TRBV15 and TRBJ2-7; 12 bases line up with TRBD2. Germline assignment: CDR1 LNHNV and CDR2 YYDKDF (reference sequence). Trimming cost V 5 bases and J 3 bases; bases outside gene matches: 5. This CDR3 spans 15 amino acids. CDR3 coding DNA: TGTGCCACCAGCCCGGAGACTAGCGGGAGCTACGAGCAGTACTTC. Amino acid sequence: CATSPETSGSYEQYF.

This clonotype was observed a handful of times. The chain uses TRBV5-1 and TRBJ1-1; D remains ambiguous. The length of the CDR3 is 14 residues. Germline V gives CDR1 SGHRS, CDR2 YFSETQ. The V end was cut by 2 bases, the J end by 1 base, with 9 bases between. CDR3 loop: CASSFSPKNTEAFF. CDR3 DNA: TGCGCCAGCAGCTTCTCCCCGAAGAACACTGAAGCTTTCTTT.

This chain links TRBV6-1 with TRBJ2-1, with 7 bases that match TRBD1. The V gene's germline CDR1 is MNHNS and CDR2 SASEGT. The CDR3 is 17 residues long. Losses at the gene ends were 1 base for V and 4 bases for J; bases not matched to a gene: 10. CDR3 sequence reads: CASSEVFGQGEYNEQFF. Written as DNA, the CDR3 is TGTGCCAGCAGTGAAGTTTTTGGGCAGGGGGAATACAATGAGCAGTTCTTC.

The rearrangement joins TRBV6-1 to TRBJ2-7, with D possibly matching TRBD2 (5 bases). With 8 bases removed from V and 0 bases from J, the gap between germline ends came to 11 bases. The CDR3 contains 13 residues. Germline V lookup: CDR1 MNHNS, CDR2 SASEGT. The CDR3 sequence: CASGSAGSYEQYF. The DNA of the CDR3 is TGTGCCAGCGGGAGCGCTGGCTCCTACGAGCAGTACTTC.

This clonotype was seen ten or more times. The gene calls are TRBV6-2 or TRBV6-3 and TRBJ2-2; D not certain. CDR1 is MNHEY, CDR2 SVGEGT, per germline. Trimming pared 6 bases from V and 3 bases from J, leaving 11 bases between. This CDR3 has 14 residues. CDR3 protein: CASSPTVDTGELFF. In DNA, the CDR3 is TGTGCCAGCAGCCCGACGGTAGACACCGGGGAGCTGTTTTTT.

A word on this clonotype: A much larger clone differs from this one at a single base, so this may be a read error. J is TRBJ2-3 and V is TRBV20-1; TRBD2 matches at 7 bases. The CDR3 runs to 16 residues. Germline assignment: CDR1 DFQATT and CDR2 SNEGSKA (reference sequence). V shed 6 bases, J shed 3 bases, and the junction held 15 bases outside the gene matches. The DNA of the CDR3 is TGCAGTGCGATATCGTCCTCGGGAGGCGGGACAGATACGCAGTATTTT. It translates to CSAISSSGGGTDTQYF.

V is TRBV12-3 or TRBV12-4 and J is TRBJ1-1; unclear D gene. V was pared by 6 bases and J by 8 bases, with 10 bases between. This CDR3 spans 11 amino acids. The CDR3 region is CASSDSTEAFF. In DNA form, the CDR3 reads TGTGCCAGCAGCGACTCAACGGAAGCTTTCTTT.

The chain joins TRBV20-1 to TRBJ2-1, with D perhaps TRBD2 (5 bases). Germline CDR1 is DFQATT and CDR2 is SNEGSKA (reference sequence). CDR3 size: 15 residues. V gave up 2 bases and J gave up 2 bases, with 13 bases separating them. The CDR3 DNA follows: TGCAGTGCTAGATCCCTAGCCCTTCCCTACAATGAGCAGTTCTTC. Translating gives CSARSLALPYNEQFF.

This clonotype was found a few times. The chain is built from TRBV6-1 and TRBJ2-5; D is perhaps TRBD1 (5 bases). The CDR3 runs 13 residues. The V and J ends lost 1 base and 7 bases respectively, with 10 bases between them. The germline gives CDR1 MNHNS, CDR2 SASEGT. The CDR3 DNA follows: TGTGCCAGCAGTGAAGACAGGTTGGGGACCCAGTACTTC. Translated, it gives CASSEDRLGTQYF.

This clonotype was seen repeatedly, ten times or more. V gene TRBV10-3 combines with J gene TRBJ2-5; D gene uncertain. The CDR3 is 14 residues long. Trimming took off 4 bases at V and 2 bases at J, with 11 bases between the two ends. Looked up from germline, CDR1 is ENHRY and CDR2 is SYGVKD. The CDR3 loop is CAISVDKIQETQYF. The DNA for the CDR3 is TGTGCCATCAGTGTTGACAAGATACAAGAGACCCAGTACTTC.

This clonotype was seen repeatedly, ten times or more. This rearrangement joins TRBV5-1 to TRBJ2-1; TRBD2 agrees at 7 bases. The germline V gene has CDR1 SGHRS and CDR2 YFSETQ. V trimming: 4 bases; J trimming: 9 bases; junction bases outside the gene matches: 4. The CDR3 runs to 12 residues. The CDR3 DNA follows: TGCGCCAGCAGCCTAGGGGAGGGTGAGCAGTTCTTC. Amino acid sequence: CASSLGEGEQFF. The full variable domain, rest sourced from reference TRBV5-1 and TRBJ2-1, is KAGVTQTPRYLIKTRGQQVTLSCSPISGHRSVSWYQQTPGQGLQFLFEYFSETQRNKGNFPGRFSGRQFSNSRSEMNVSTLELGDSALYLCASSLGEGEQFFGPGTRLTVL.